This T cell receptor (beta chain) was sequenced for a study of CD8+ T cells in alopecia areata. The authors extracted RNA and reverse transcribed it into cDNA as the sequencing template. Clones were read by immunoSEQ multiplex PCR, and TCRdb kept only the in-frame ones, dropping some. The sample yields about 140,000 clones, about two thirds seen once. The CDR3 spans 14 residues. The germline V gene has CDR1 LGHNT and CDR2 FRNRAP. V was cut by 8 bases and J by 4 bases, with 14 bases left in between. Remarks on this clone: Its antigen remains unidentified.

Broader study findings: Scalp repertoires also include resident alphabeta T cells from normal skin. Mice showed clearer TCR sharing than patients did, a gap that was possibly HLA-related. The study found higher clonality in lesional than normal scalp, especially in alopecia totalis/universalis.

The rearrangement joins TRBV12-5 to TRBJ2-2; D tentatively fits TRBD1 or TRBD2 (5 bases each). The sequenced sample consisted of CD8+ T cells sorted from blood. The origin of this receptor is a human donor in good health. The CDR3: CASQTAVATGELFF. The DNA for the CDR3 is TGTGCTAGTCAGACAGCGGTAGCCACCGGGGAGCTGTTTTTT.